This T cell receptor beta chain was sequenced for a study of blood T cells in healthy people across ages. General study findings and limits: A greater number of naive CD4+ cells and higher diversity distinguished long-lived donors from aged donors.

This clonotype occurred many times. Its antigen is as yet unknown. The CDR3 length is 17 residues. V gave up 3 bases and J gave up 3 bases; unmatched junction bases: 7. Germline V gene sequence: CDR1 WNHNN, CDR2 SYGVQD (reference sequence). Caucasian, healthy and from Russia, the donors were aged between about 6 and 90. The use of a sample-barcoded 5' primer and a J-beta primer mix characterized a second PCR of 7 to 11 cycles. In TCRdb, the 5' RACE reads were re-called with MiXCR into one record per CDR3 protein. The sample records about 1 million distinct CDR3 sequences, roughly 45% being singletons. The sequence was obtained from a woman between 55 and 75 years old in good health. The chain combines TRBV10-1 with TRBJ2-4, with TRBD2 matching 11 bases. Sequenced input: blood. Here the CDR3 reads CASSDYPGTSGKNIQYF. The CDR3 DNA reads TGCGCCAGCAGTGACTACCCCGGGACTAGCGGCAAAAACATTCAGTACTTC.